This TCR beta chain comes out of a study of cytomegalovirus exposure and HLA in healthy donors. Study observations and caveats: According to reports, the classifier identified cytomegalovirus status with high specificity and sensitivity.

The CDR3 loop spans 14 amino acids. V was pared by 7 bases and J by 5 bases, with 14 bases between. The V gene's germline CDR1 is LNHDA and CDR2 SQIVND (reference sequence). In the case of this clone: Its antigen is still unknown.

Profiled with immunoSEQ multiplex PCR; TCRdb holds only in-frame clones, not every one. Seen here are about 200,000 clones, around 88% observed once, and the top ten hold about 2.7%. Material for sequencing was PBMCs. The rearrangement links TRBV19 to TRBJ2-2; D may be TRBD1 (7 bases). This receptor was taken from a young woman in good health and CMV-seronegative. Here the CDR3 reads CASTSGGWTGELFF. Written as DNA, the CDR3 is TGTGCCAGTACTTCAGGGGGGTGGACCGGGGAGCTGTTTTTT. The full variable domain, with the rest looked up from reference TRBV19 and TRBJ2-2, is DGGITQSPKYLFRKEGQNVTLSCEQNLNHDAMYWYRQDPGQGLRLIYYSQIVNDFQKGDIAEGYSVSREKKESFPLTVTSAQKNPTAFYLCASTSGGWTGELFFGEGSRLTVL.